This entry lists 19 T cell receptor beta chains sequenced from one sample in a study of spatial heterogeneity in lung cancer. Regarding time point: blood at routine non-recurrence follow-up after resection. Tumor, nontumor lung or frozen PBMC supplied whole RNA, sequenced without sorting. Each CDR3 protein gets one entry after TCRdb re-called the 5' RACE reads with MiXCR. The sample carries some 54,000 distinct CDR3 sequences, around 7.7% recorded once. The sample consisted of PBMCs, taken at follow-up. Every receptor here comes from a female donor with early-stage non-small cell lung cancer.

There are a few counts of this clonotype. V and J are TRBV27 and TRBJ2-1; D tentatively reads TRBD1 or TRBD2 (5 bases each). CDR1 and CDR2 from the germline V gene are MNHEY and SMNVEV (reference sequence). V lost 2 bases to trimming and J lost 8 bases, with 13 bases between them. The CDR3 is 14 residues long. The CDR3 DNA sequence: TGTGCCAGCAGTTTACTGGGACGGAACCATGAGCAGTTCTTC. This gives the protein CASSLLGRNHEQFF.

This clonotype was found many times. The genes are TRBV5-1 and TRBJ2-3, with 10 bases identical to TRBD2. Germline V gene sequence: CDR1 SGHRS, CDR2 YFSETQ. The trim removed 1 base at V and 4 bases at J, leaving 6 bases unmatched. The CDR3 has 16 residues. The chain's CDR3 is CASSLPSGGGADTQYF. The CDR3 region has the DNA TGCGCCAGCAGCTTGCCTAGCGGGGGTGGCGCAGATACGCAGTATTTT.

CDR3 nucleotides: TGCAGTGCTGCCCGGGCCCCAACGGAGACCCAGTACTTC. It is translated as CSAARAPTETQYF. The gene calls are TRBV20-1 and TRBJ2-5, with D unresolved. This CDR3 spans 13 amino acids. CDR1 is DFQATT and CDR2 is SNEGSKA in the germline V gene (reference sequence). Trimming shortened V by 5 bases and J by 5 bases, and 15 bases separated the two germline ends.

This clonotype occurred many times. This chain joins TRBV6-5 and TRBJ1-5, with D possibly TRBD1 on 6 matching bases. The germline V gene encodes CDR1 MNHEY and CDR2 SVGAGI. Between the trimmed V and J ends, which lost 6 bases and 0 bases, there was a span of 15 bases. The CDR3 runs to 16 residues. The CDR3 DNA sequence: TGTGCCAGCAGCCGAAACAGGGTTAATAGCAATCAGCCCCAGCATTTT. Translated: CASSRNRVNSNQPQHF.

The chain couples TRBV7-2 to TRBJ2-2, with D perhaps matching TRBD1 (5 bases). Germline V lookup: CDR1 SGHTA, CDR2 FQGNSA. This CDR3 comprises 17 residues. With 0 bases removed from V and 1 base from J, the gap between germline ends came to 12 bases. CDR3 region: CASSLAGRQRNTGELFF. In DNA, the CDR3 is TGTGCCAGCAGCTTAGCGGGGCGACAGAGGAACACCGGGGAGCTGTTTTTT. The full variable domain, rest sourced from reference TRBV7-2 and TRBJ2-2, is GAGVSQSPSNKVTEKGKDVELRCDPISGHTALYWYRQSLGQGLEFLIYFQGNSAPDKSGLPSDRFSAERTGGSVSTLTIQRTQQEDSAVYLCASSLAGRQRNTGELFFGEGSRLTVL.

The rearrangement uses TRBV24-1 and TRBJ2-3; perhaps TRBD1 as D (5 bases). From germline, CDR1 is KGHDR and CDR2 SFDVKD. Trimming pared 3 bases from V and 5 bases from J, leaving 11 bases between. The CDR3 loop spans 14 amino acids. CDR3 region: CATSDPFTGDTQYF. Here the CDR3 DNA reads TGTGCCACCAGTGATCCGTTTACAGGAGATACGCAGTATTTT.

This clonotype has a handful of counts. The chain uses TRBV23-1 and TRBJ2-7; 7 bases fit TRBD1. TRBV23-1 qualifies as an ORF whose function is uncertain. The CDR3 covers 13 residues. V shed 8 bases and J 3 bases; nucleotides not matched to a gene: 7. The CDR3 bases are TGCGCCAGCGTACCAACAGGGGACTACGAGCAGTACTTC. Its protein is CASVPTGDYEQYF.

The rearrangement links TRBV3-1 to TRBJ2-7; possible D gene TRBD2, 6 bases. V was clipped by 3 bases and J by 0 bases, with 15 bases between them. CDR3 length equals 16 residues. CDR1 is LGHDT, CDR2 YNNKEL, per germline (reference sequence). The CDR3 here is CASSQALGRGSYEQYF. CDR3 nucleotide sequence: TGTGCCAGCAGCCAGGCGCTAGGGCGGGGCTCCTACGAGCAGTACTTC.

This clonotype was detected many times. This chain links TRBV11-2 with TRBJ1-1, with 10 bases aligning to TRBD1. In germline, CDR1 is SGHAT, CDR2 FQNNGV. The CDR3 is 14 amino acids. V lost 6 bases to trimming and J lost 9 bases; unmatched junction nucleotides: 10. DNA for the CDR3: TGTGCCAGCAGATCTCAGCGGACAGGGGGAAAAGCTTTCTTT. Translating it yields CASRSQRTGGKAFF.

This clonotype has only a few counts. The V call is TRBV6-6, the J call TRBJ2-7; 15 nucleotides line up with TRBD2. The V segment lost 0 bases and the J segment 1 base; nucleotides outside the gene matches: 1. Germline V lookup: CDR1 MNHNY, CDR2 SVGAGI (reference sequence). This CDR3 region has 17 residues. CDR3 in amino acids: CASSYSGTSGGSYEQYF. DNA of the CDR3: TGTGCCAGCAGTTACTCCGGGACTAGCGGGGGGTCCTACGAGCAGTACTTC.

This clonotype was counted at least ten times. The chain employs TRBV6-2 or TRBV6-3 and TRBJ2-4; D unclear. The CDR3 length is 14 residues. The V and J ends lost 8 bases and 0 bases respectively, with 11 bases between them. CDR1 and CDR2 from the germline V gene are MNHEY and SVGEGT. The DNA for the CDR3 is TGTGCCAGCGGAGCCGGGCAAGCCAAAAACATTCAGTACTTC. This codes for CASGAGQAKNIQYF.

Many counts were recorded for this clonotype. J is TRBJ2-6 and V is TRBV20-1; D gene uncertain. The germline V gene encodes CDR1 DFQATT and CDR2 SNEGSKA (reference sequence). The CDR3 is 15 amino acids. Deletions cut 6 bases from V and 0 bases from J, with 12 bases between. CDR3 nucleotide sequence: TGCAGTGCGTCCCCCCCGGGCTCTGGGGCCAACGTCCTGACTTTC. It yields the protein CSASPPGSGANVLTF.

This clonotype was seen ten or more times. The CDR3 nucleotides are TGTGCCAGCAGTATCAATCAGCCCCAGCATTTT. It specifies CASSINQPQHF. The rearrangement uses TRBV2 and TRBJ1-5; D is uncertain. The CDR3 has 11 residues. V was pared by 5 bases and J by 3 bases, with 2 bases between. CDR1 and CDR2 (germline): SNHLY, FYNNEI.

The genes are TRBV5-6 and TRBJ1-5, with D tentatively TRBD1 (5 bases). There are 14 residues in the CDR3. Trimming left V 4 bases short and J 1 base short, with 9 bases between. Germline values: CDR1 SGHDT, CDR2 YYEEEE. The CDR3 spells CASSMGLSNQPQHF. The CDR3 DNA follows: TGTGCCAGCAGCATGGGACTAAGCAATCAGCCCCAGCATTTT.

V and J are TRBV15 and TRBJ1-3; D is unclear. The ends were cut back, 1 base at V and 0 bases at J, with 10 bases in the middle. Germline V CDR1 and CDR2: LNHNV, YYDKDF (reference sequence). The CDR3 is 16 amino acids. This CDR3 reads CATSRADANSGNTIYF. For the CDR3, the DNA is TGTGCCACCAGCAGAGCCGACGCCAACTCTGGAAACACCATATATTTT.

This clonotype was seen many times. The genes are TRBV5-1 and TRBJ2-6, with a tentative D call TRBD1 (7 bases). Germline CDR1 is SGHRS and CDR2 is YFSETQ. The CDR3 extends over 17 amino acids. V was trimmed by 6 bases and J by 0 bases, leaving 16 bases between them. The CDR3: CASTGGGGGSGANVLTF. In DNA, the CDR3 is TGCGCCAGCACCGGCGGAGGGGGCGGCTCTGGGGCCAACGTCCTGACTTTC. The full variable domain, with the rest looked up from reference TRBV5-1 and TRBJ2-6, is KAGVTQTPRYLIKTRGQQVTLSCSPISGHRSVSWYQQTPGQGLQFLFEYFSETQRNKGNFPGRFSGRQFSNSRSEMNVSTLELGDSALYLCASTGGGGGSGANVLTFGAGSRLTVL.

This clonotype was seen more than once but under ten times. A much larger clone differs by one base, so this may be a read error. The chain couples TRBV7-2 to TRBJ2-2; D remains unclear. V lost 4 bases and J 2 bases, leaving 2 bases between the germline ends. This CDR3 region has 12 residues. The V gene's germline CDR1 is SGHTA and CDR2 FQGNSA. CDR3 region: CASSSNTGELFF. The CDR3 nucleotides are TGTGCCAGCAGCTCTAACACCGGGGAGCTGTTTTTT.

V is TRBV24-1 and J is TRBJ2-1; D may be TRBD1 (6 bases). Per the germline V gene, CDR1 is KGHDR and CDR2 is SFDVKD. The CDR3 length is 13 residues. Between the trimmed V and J ends, which lost 2 bases and 10 bases, there was a span of 11 bases. The CDR3 protein is CATSDYQGLEQFF. The CDR3, as DNA: TGTGCCACCAGTGATTATCAGGGGCTGGAGCAGTTCTTC.

The table lists this clonotype with many counts. CDR3 residues: CASSLSAGSLNYGYTF. The DNA for the CDR3 is TGTGCCAGCAGCTTGAGCGCAGGGTCCTTAAACTATGGCTACACCTTC. The chain is built from TRBV5-4 and TRBJ1-2, with a tentative D call TRBD1 (5 bases). The CDR3 length is 16 residues. The germline V gene encodes CDR1 SGHNT and CDR2 YYREEE (reference sequence). The V end was cut by 1 base, the J end by 2 bases, with 15 bases between.